These T cell receptor beta chains were read from a single sample in a study of blood T cell repertoires in COVID-19. Sequenced by immunoSEQ multiplex PCR; TCRdb stores in-frame clones only, minus some. The profile shows 110,000 to 150,000 clones, 88% of them singletons. Sequencing was done on a sample of peripheral blood. These receptors were collected from a woman aged 55-70 years with acute or convalescent COVID-19. The conserved cysteine and the conserved F or W are not part of the CDR3 here.

ASSTQTTGELF,TRBJ1-4,TRBV19
ASSSTHRSEKLF,TRBJ1-4,TRBV7-9
ASTRTGALDTEAF,TRBJ1-1,TRBV6-1
ASSLGTRSSGETQY,TRBJ2-5,TRBV11-2
ASSSGLAGMSETQY,TRBJ2-5,TRBV6-5
ASMRQGFQPQH,TRBJ1-5,TRBV28
ASSWAGTGNTIY,TRBJ1-3,TRBV5-6
ASSKGRCGQGGPNYGYT,TRBJ1-2,TRBV21-1
ASSPRSSSTEQF,TRBJ2-1,TRBV9
ASSAQVLSYGYT,TRBJ1-2,TRBV6-2/TRBV6-3